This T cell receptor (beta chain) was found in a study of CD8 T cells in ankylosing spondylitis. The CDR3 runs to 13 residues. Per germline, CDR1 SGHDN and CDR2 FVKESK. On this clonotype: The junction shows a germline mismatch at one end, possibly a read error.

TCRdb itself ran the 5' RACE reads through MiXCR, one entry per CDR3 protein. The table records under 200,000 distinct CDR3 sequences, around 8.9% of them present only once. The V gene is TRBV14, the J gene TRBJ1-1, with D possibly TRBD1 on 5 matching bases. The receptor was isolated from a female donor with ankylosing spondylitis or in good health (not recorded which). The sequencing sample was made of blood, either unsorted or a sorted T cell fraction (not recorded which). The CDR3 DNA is TGTGCCAGAAGCCAAGATGGGGGGACTGAAGCTTTCTTT. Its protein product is CARSQDGGTEAFF.